This TCR beta chain was obtained from a study of CD8 T cells in ankylosing spondylitis. Study findings and constraints: Seemingly characteristic of ankylosing spondylitis blood was a TCR beta motif consisting of roughly 8 highly homologous variants. Disease-linked clones reportedly concentrated significantly in matched ankylosing spondylitis synovial fluid. Past research had described some motif variants in reactive arthritis synovial fluid and blood.

On this clonotype: The antigen remains undetermined.

V shed 2 bases, J shed 7 bases, and the junction held 12 bases outside the gene matches. The V gene's germline CDR1 is GTSNPN and CDR2 SVGIG (reference sequence). The CDR3 is 17 amino acids. The authors made TCR beta libraries by quantitative 5'-RACE with molecular barcodes. TCRdb re-called the 5' RACE reads with MiXCR, one entry per CDR3 protein. Among over 100,000 distinct CDR3 sequences listed, approximately 10% were seen once. Sequencing used blood, either unsorted or a sorted T cell fraction (not recorded which). This TCR was recovered from a female donor with ankylosing spondylitis or in good health (not recorded which). The gene calls are TRBV30 and TRBJ2-1; TRBD2 matches at 12 bases. The CDR3 reads CAWSPRLAGVFGNEQFF. CDR3 coding DNA: TGTGCCTGGAGTCCCCGACTAGCGGGAGTCTTTGGGAATGAGCAGTTCTTC.